This TCR beta chain was recovered during a study of human T cells and chemical hapten exposure. CDR1 and CDR2 from the germline V gene are SGHAT and FQNNGV. Trimming removed 4 bases at V and 4 bases at J, with 17 bases between. CDR3 length equals 15 residues. Each CDR3 protein gets one entry after TCRdb re-called the RACE reads with MiXCR. The table has about 71,000 distinct CDR3 sequences, around 10% seen once. This clonotype was detected many times. The sample's time point: patch test 3, about 24 weeks after DPC sensitization. Treatment denoted: therapeutic diphenylcyclopropenone sensitization with weekly scalp DPC.

The J gene is TRBJ2-7, the V gene TRBV11-2, with D possibly matching TRBD1 (5 bases). This specimen was whole blood, taken in connection with sensitization to the hapten diphenylcyclopropenone (DPC). The TCR comes from a woman between 45 and 65 years old with alopecia areata. Some clones in this sample may be carry-over from other donors' samples. In DNA form, the CDR3 reads TGTGCCAGCAGCTCGAGACATGCTTCAGGGTACGAGCAGTACTTC. Translation gives CASSSRHASGYEQYF.